The rows below give T cell receptor beta chains drawn from one sample of a study of cytomegalovirus exposure and HLA in healthy donors. This table comes from immunoSEQ multiplex PCR, and its TCRdb copy is limited to in-frame clones, with some not included. The sample records some 140,000 clones, over 60% being singletons. The sequencing input was PBMCs. All receptors derive from a male donor in good health and CMV-seropositive. Both conserved end residues are part of each CDR3. The D gene is left open where the match is weak. A row's size may be missing; if present it is once, few, many or a size class.

clone size	V gene	D gene	J gene	CDR3 DNA	CDR3 protein
-	TRBV6-5	-	TRBJ2-5	TGTGCCAGCAGTTATACGGGAGCCTCACAAGAGACCCAGTACTTC	CASSYTGASQETQYF
-	TRBV4-1	TRBD2	TRBJ2-3	TGCGCCAACAGCAGACGAGGACTAGCGGGGGGGCCCGTCCCCACAGATACGCAGTATTTT	CANSRRGLAGGPVPTDTQYF
-	TRBV7-2	-	TRBJ2-7	TGTGCCAGCAGCCTAAGACAGGAGTACGAGCAGTACTTC	CASSLRQEYEQYF
-	TRBV6-1	-	TRBJ2-1	TGTGCCAGCAGTGAATCACTCCCCAATGAGCAGTTCTTC	CASSESLPNEQFF
-	TRBV7-8	-	TRBJ1-2	TGTGCCAGCAGCCCCTGGACACGGTCTAACTATGGCTACACCTTC	CASSPWTRSNYGYTF
-	TRBV7-3	-	TRBJ2-1	TGTGCCAGCAGCTTAAGGGCCAGGGACAATGAGCAGTTCTTC	CASSLRARDNEQFF
few	TRBV5-1	-	TRBJ2-1	TGCGCCAGCAGCTTGGGTCAGGTCTACAATGAGCAGTTCTTC	CASSLGQVYNEQFF
once	TRBV28	-	TRBJ2-6	TGTGCCAGCAGTGAAGCCCCGGGGGGGGCCAACGTCCTGACTTTC	CASSEAPGGANVLTF
few	TRBV4-1	TRBD2	TRBJ2-7	TGCGCCAGCAGCCAAGCCGCGGGAGGGCCTTTCGGGCAGTACTTC	CASSQAAGGPFGQYF
-	TRBV5-8	TRBD2	TRBJ2-7	TGTGCCAGCAGCTATGGAGCGGGAGGTTTGAACGAGCAGTACTTC	CASSYGAGGLNEQYF
-	TRBV19	TRBD1	TRBJ1-1	TGTGCCAGTAGTATAGCCTTGGACAGGTTTGGTGAAGCTTTCTTT	CASSIALDRFGEAFF
-	TRBV27	TRBD2	TRBJ2-7	TGTGCCAGTTGGGGGGGGCAGTACTTC	CASWGGQYF
-	TRBV7-8	TRBD1	TRBJ1-5	TGTGCCAGCAGCCGTAGAGCGCAGGGACAGGGTGTATCTCAGCCCCAGCATTTT	CASSRRAQGQGVSQPQHF
-	TRBV10-3	TRBD1	TRBJ2-2	TGTGCCATCAGGGAACCGACAGGGAGAGGCACCGGGGAGCTGTTTTTT	CAIREPTGRGTGELFF
once	TRBV11-2	TRBD2	TRBJ2-3	TGTGCCAGCAGCTTAGCACCACTAGCGGGAGTACAAACAGATACGCAGTATTTT	CASSLAPLAGVQTDTQYF
-	TRBV23-1	TRBD2	TRBJ2-7	TGCGCCAGCAGTCTCCTGACTAGCGGGAGGGTCTCCTACGAGCAGTACTTC	CASSLLTSGRVSYEQYF
-	TRBV7-9	-	TRBJ2-7	TGTGCCAGCAGCTTAGACCTAGCTCTCTACGAGCAGTACTTC	CASSLDLALYEQYF
few	TRBV6-5	TRBD1	TRBJ1-2	TGTGCAACTAACAGGGGGCTAGCTAACTATGGCTACACCTTC	CATNRGLANYGYTF
few	TRBV10-3	TRBD1	TRBJ2-5	TGTGCCATCAGTCAGGACAGGGGGCGAGAGACCCAGTACTTC	CAISQDRGRETQYF
-	TRBV2	-	TRBJ1-1	TGTGCCAGCAGTTCTGACAGGAACACTGAAGCTTTCTTT	CASSSDRNTEAFF
-	TRBV27	TRBD2	TRBJ2-2	TGTGCCAGCAGTTTATCGATTCCGGGGGGGCACACCGGGGAGCTGTTTTTT	CASSLSIPGGHTGELFF
-	TRBV6-6	-	TRBJ1-5	TGTGCCAGCAGCCCCGGACAGTTCAACCAGCCCCAGCATTTT	CASSPGQFNQPQHF
-	TRBV18	TRBD2	TRBJ2-3	TGTGCCAGCTCCCCTGGACTAGCGGGAGACACAGATACGCAGTATTTT	CASSPGLAGDTDTQYF
-	TRBV10-1	TRBD2	TRBJ2-7	TGCGCCAGCAGTGAGTCAAAGCGGGATCCTTACGAGCAGTACTTC	CASSESKRDPYEQYF
-	TRBV5-8	-	TRBJ1-1	TGTGCCAGCAGCTTGGACAGGGTGGGGGACACTGAAGCTTTCTTT	CASSLDRVGDTEAFF
-	TRBV7-9	TRBD1	TRBJ2-1	TGTGCCAGCAGCACCTACAGGGGGCGCGACAATGAGCAGTTCTTC	CASSTYRGRDNEQFF
-	TRBV11-2	-	TRBJ2-1	TGTGCCAGCAGCTTAGTTGGCGGGGACAATGAGCAGTTCTTC	CASSLVGGDNEQFF
few	TRBV9	-	TRBJ1-1	TGTGCCAGCAGCGTAGAGGACACCGCTTTGGGAACTGAAGCTTTCTTT	CASSVEDTALGTEAFF
-	TRBV12-5	TRBD2	TRBJ2-1	TGTGCTAGTGGTTTTGGGGGGGGATACAATGAGCAGTTCTTC	CASGFGGGYNEQFF
-	TRBV5-1	TRBD2	TRBJ2-1	TGCGCCAGCAGCTTGGAGGGACTAGCGGGAGATGAGCAGTTCTTC	CASSLEGLAGDEQFF
-	TRBV28	TRBD2	TRBJ2-5	TGTGCCAGCACACTAGCGGGAGGGGGGGAGACCCAGTACTTC	CASTLAGGGETQYF
once	TRBV19	TRBD2	TRBJ2-3	TGTGCCAGTAGTATAGATCCTAGCGGAAGCACAGATACGCAGTATTTT	CASSIDPSGSTDTQYF
-	TRBV6-5	-	TRBJ1-5	TGTGCCAGCAGGGCAGGAGGGTCATTTCCCCAGCATTTT	CASRAGGSFPQHF
-	TRBV6-6	TRBD2	TRBJ2-1	TGTGCCAGCAGTTACCCCCTTGGGGGGGGATACAATGAGCAGTTCTTC	CASSYPLGGGYNEQFF
-	TRBV7-9	-	TRBJ2-3	TGTGCCAGCAGCTTAGCCCCAGGCCCGGGCACAGATACGCAGTATTTT	CASSLAPGPGTDTQYF
-	TRBV4-1	TRBD1	TRBJ1-2	TGCGCCAGCAGACGACAGGGAAAGAATGGCTACACCTTC	CASRRQGKNGYTF
-	TRBV7-8	-	TRBJ1-3	TGTGCCAGCAGCTCCGGACAGTCTGGAAACACCATATATTTT	CASSSGQSGNTIYF
-	TRBV9	TRBD2	TRBJ2-2	TGTGCCAGCAGCGCCCTAGCGGGAGGGACCGGGGAGCTGTTTTTT	CASSALAGGTGELFF
-	TRBV6-6	TRBD2	TRBJ2-1	TGTGCCAGCAGTTACACTAGCGGGAGAGATCTCAGAGAGCAGTTCTTC	CASSYTSGRDLREQFF
-	TRBV9	-	TRBJ2-7	TGTGCCAGCAGCGTAGCTCCCGAACCAACTCTCTACGAGCAGTACTTC	CASSVAPEPTLYEQYF
-	TRBV9	TRBD2	TRBJ2-1	TGTGCCAGCACAGATAGCGGGAGCTCCTACAATGAGCAGTTCTTC	CASTDSGSSYNEQFF
-	TRBV9	-	TRBJ2-7	TGTGCCAGCAGCGTAGGACAGTTCTCCTACGAGCAGTACTTC	CASSVGQFSYEQYF
-	TRBV18	TRBD1	TRBJ1-5	TGTGCCAGCTCACCACTAGGACAGGGGTATCAGCCCCAGCATTTT	CASSPLGQGYQPQHF
-	TRBV13	-	TRBJ1-2	TGTGCCAGCAGCTCGACAGGTTCTAACTATGGCTACACCTTC	CASSSTGSNYGYTF
-	TRBV11-2	TRBD1	TRBJ1-4	TGTGCCAGCAGCTTAGATCAGGCCAGGGGGTATGCAAAACTGTTTTTT	CASSLDQARGYAKLFF
few	TRBV4-1	TRBD2	TRBJ2-1	TGCGCCAGCGTTGGGAAGAGAGCTAGCGGGGGGGGTTACAATGAGCAGTTCTTC	CASVGKRASGGGYNEQFF
-	TRBV9	TRBD1	TRBJ1-1	TGTGCCAGCAGCCCTCTGGACAGGGGGAACACTGAAGCTTTCTTT	CASSPLDRGNTEAFF
-	TRBV5-4	-	TRBJ2-7	TGTGCCAGCAGCTTGGATAGTCTGTCGGGGTTGAACGAGCAGTACTTC	CASSLDSLSGLNEQYF
-	TRBV5-1	-	TRBJ2-7	TGCGCCAGCAGCTTGGTGCAGGGGACCTACGAGCAGTACTTC	CASSLVQGTYEQYF
-	TRBV19	-	TRBJ1-1	TGTGCCAGTAGTATGGGGCTCGGCACTGAAGCTTTCTTT	CASSMGLGTEAFF
-	TRBV5-5	-	TRBJ1-2	TGTGCCAGCAGCTTGGAGCCGGCCAGCTCGGGCTATGGCTACACCTTC	CASSLEPASSGYGYTF
few	TRBV6-1	TRBD1	TRBJ2-5	TGTGCCAGCAGTGAAGCAACCGGGACAGGGATAGAGACCCAGTACTTC	CASSEATGTGIETQYF
-	TRBV6-1	TRBD1	TRBJ2-5	TGTGCCAGCAGAACAGGGGGCGCGTTAGAGACCCAGTACTTC	CASRTGGALETQYF
-	TRBV19	-	TRBJ1-3	TGTGCCAGTAGCTCCGGGGGGGCAAACACCATATATTTT	CASSSGGANTIYF